The clone carrying this T cell receptor (beta chain) was seen a handful of times. Its antigen is undetermined. V dropped 5 bases and J dropped 0 bases, with 11 bases sitting between them. This CDR3 is built from 15 residues. The germline V gene encodes CDR1 MNHEY and CDR2 SVGEGT. Sequenced by immunoSEQ multiplex PCR; TCRdb stores in-frame clones only, minus some. The table has 25,000 to 30,000 clones, over 75% seen once. This entry is derived from a study of vaccination effects on CD4 cells after COVID-19. The ViraFEST assay expanded antigen-specific CD4+ T cells with viral peptide pools before sequencing. At the end of about 10 days of culture, CD4+ T cells were isolated. The cohort was immunized with two doses of either the BNT162b2 or mRNA-1273 vaccine.

This receptor was taken from a human donor who received a COVID-19 vaccine. Some clones in this sample may be carry-over from other donors' samples. The chain is built from TRBV6-2 or TRBV6-3 and TRBJ1-5; unclear D gene. The sample here was CD4+ T cells from PBMCs cultured with SARS-CoV-2 spike peptides, taken after COVID-19 vaccination. CDR3 sequence: CASSPWRDSNQPQHF. The DNA of the CDR3 is TGTGCCAGCAGTCCCTGGAGGGATAGCAATCAGCCCCAGCATTTT.